The 2 T cell receptor beta chains reported below all come from one sample, sequenced in a study of CD4+ T cells in melanoma. Clones were sequenced by immunoSEQ multiplex PCR, and TCRdb holds only the in-frame ones, with some missing. There are roughly 15,000 clones in the sample; 70% to 80% occur only once, and less than 15% lies in the top ten. Sequencing was done on a sample of cells from a culture (not recorded whether cultured in vitro). The receptors were sampled from a human donor with melanoma.

The CDR3 sequence is CAWSVLKAGAYGYTF. The CDR3 nucleotides are TGTGCCTGGAGTGTACTTAAGGCAGGGGCTTATGGCTACACCTTC. The chain joins TRBV30 to TRBJ1-2; perhaps TRBD1 as D (6 bases). Trimming shortened V by 0 bases and J by 5 bases, and 16 bases separated the two germline ends. Germline V gene sequence: CDR1 GTSNPN, CDR2 SVGIG (reference sequence). The CDR3 is made up of 15 amino acids.

The chain has TRBV15 and TRBJ1-1, with a tentative D call TRBD1 (6 bases). The CDR3 has 15 amino acids. Germline V CDR1 and CDR2: LNHNV, YYDKDF (reference sequence). V was cut by 4 bases and J by 8 bases, with 20 bases left in between. CDR3 sequence reads: CATSKRVGGDAEAFF. The CDR3 region has the DNA TGTGCCACCAGCAAACGAGTAGGGGGGGACGCGGAAGCTTTCTTT.